This T cell receptor (beta chain) was sequenced during a study of blood T cell repertoires in COVID-19. The length of the CDR3 is 16 residues. Germline V lookup: CDR1 LNHDA, CDR2 SQIVND (reference sequence). V dropped 1 base and J dropped 4; count of bases not matched to a gene: 7. Original methodology: Estimated nucleated cell counts came from reference gene primer amplification. Profiled with immunoSEQ multiplex PCR; TCRdb holds only in-frame clones, not every one. V, J and clone size derive from that table, while D and trimming were established from the DNA sequence. Of tens of thousands of clones in the sample, about four fifths were seen once.

The receptor comes from a man aged 55 to 69 with acute or convalescent COVID-19. V usage is TRBV19 and J usage is TRBJ2-1; 7 positions agree with TRBD2. The specimen was peripheral blood. The CDR3 here is CASSIGLAAPYNEQFF. CDR3 coding DNA: TGTGCCAGTAGTATAGGTCTAGCGGCCCCTTACAATGAGCAGTTCTTC.